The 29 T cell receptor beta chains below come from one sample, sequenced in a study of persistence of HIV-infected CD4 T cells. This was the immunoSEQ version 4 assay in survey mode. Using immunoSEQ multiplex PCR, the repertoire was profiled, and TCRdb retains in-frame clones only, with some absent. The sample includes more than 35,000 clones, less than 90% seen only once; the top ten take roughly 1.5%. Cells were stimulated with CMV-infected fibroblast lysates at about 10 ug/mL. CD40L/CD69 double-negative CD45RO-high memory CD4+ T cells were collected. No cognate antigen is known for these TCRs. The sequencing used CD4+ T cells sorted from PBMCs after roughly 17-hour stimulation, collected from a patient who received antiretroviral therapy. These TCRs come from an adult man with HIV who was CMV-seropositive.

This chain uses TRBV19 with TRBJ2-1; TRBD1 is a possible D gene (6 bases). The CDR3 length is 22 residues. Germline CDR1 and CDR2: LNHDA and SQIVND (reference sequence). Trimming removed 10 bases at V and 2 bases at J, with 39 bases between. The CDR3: CAIYPRMLRLGDTLPAYNEQFF. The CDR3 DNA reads TGTGCCATCTATCCGAGGATGTTAAGACTTGGGGACACTCTACCGGCCTACAATGAGCAGTTCTTC.

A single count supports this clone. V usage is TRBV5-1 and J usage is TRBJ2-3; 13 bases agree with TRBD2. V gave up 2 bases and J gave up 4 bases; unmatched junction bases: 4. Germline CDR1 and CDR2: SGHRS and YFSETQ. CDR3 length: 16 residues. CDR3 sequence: CASSLLTSGGADTQYF. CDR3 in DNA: TGCGCCAGCAGCTTACTAACTAGCGGGGGGGCAGATACGCAGTATTTT.

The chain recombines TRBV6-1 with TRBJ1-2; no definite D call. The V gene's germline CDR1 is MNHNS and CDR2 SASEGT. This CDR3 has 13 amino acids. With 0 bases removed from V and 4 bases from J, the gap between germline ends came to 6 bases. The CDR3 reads CASSEAILYGYTF. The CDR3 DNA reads TGTGCCAGCAGTGAAGCGATTCTCTATGGCTACACCTTC.

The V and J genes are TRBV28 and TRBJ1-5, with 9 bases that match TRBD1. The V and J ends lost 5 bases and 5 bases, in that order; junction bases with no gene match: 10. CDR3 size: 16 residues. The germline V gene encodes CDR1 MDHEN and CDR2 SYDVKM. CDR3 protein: CASSGGRDRVYQPQHF. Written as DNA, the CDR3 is TGTGCCAGCAGTGGGGGTAGGGACAGGGTTTATCAGCCCCAGCATTTT.

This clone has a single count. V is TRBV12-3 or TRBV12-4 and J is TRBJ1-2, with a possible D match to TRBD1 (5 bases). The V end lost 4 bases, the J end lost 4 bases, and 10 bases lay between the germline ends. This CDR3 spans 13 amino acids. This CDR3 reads CASSYTGAYGYTF. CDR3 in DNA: TGTGCCAGCAGTTACACAGGAGCCTATGGCTACACCTTC.

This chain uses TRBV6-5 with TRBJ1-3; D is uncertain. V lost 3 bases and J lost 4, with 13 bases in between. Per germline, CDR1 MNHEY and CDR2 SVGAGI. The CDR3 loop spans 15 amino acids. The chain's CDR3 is CASSYTKPRGNTIYF. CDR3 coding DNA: TGTGCCAGCAGTTATACTAAACCACGGGGAAACACCATATATTTT.

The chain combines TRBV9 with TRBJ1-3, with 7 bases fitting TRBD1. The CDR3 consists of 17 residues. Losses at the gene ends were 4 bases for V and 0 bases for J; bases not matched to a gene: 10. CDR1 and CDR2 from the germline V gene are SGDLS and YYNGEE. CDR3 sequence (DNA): TGTGCCAGCAGCTACTCAATGGACAGGAGCTCTGGAAACACCATATATTTT. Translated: CASSYSMDRSSGNTIYF.

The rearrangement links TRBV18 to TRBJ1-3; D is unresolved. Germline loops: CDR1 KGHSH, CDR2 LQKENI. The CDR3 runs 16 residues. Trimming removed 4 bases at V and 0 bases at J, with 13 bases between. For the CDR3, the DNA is TGTGCCAGCTCACAGAACGAGGCGAGCTCTGGAAACACCATATATTTT. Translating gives CASSQNEASSGNTIYF. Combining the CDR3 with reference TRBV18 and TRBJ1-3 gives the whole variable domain NAGVMQNPRHLVRRRGQEARLRCSPMKGHSHVYWYRQLPEEGLKFMVYLQKENIIDESGMPKERFSAEFPKEGPSILRIQQVVRGDSAAYFCASSQNEASSGNTIYFGEGSWLTVV.

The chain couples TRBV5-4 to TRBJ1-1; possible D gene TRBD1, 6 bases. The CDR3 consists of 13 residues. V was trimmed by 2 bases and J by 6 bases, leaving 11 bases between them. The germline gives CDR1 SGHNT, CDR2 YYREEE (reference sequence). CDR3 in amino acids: CASSLDRYAEAFF. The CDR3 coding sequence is TGTGCCAGCAGCTTAGACAGGTACGCTGAAGCTTTCTTT.

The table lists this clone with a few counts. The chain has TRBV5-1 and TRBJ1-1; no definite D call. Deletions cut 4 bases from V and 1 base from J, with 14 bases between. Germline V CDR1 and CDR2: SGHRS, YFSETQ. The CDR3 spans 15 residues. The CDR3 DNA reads TGCGCCAGCAGCGACCCGAGGACGGGGAACACTGAAGCTTTCTTT. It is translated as CASSDPRTGNTEAFF. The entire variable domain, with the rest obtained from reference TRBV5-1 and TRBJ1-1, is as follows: KAGVTQTPRYLIKTRGQQVTLSCSPISGHRSVSWYQQTPGQGLQFLFEYFSETQRNKGNFPGRFSGRQFSNSRSEMNVSTLELGDSALYLCASSDPRTGNTEAFFGQGTRLTVV.

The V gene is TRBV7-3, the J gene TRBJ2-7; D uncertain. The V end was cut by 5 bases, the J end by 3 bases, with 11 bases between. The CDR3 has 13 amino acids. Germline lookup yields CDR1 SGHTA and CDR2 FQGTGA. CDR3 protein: CASSLPQVYEQYF. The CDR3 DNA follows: TGTGCCAGCAGCCTCCCCCAAGTCTACGAGCAGTACTTC.

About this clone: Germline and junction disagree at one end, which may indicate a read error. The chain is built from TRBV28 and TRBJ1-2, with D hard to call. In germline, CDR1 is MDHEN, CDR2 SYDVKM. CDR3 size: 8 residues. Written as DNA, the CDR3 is TGTGCCACTTCTTATGGGCACTTC. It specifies CATSYGHF.

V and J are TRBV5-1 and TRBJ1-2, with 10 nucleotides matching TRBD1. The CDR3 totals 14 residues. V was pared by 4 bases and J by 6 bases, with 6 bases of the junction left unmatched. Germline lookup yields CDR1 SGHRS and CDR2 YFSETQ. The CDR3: CASSIGQGVHGYTF. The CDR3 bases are TGCGCCAGCAGCATTGGACAGGGGGTCCATGGCTACACCTTC.

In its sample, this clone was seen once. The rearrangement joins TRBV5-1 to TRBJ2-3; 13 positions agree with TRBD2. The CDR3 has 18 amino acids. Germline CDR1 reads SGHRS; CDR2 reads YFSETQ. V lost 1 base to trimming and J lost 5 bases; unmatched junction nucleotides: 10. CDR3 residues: CASSLRTSGGFAGDTQYF. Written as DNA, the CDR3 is TGCGCCAGCAGCTTGAGGACTAGCGGGGGATTCGCTGGAGATACGCAGTATTTT.

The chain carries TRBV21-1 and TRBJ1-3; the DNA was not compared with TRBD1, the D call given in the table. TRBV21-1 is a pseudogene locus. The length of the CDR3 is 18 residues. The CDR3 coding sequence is TGTGCCAGCAGCCCGGAGGGGGACAGGGGACTCTCTGGAAACACCATATATTTT. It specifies CASSPEGDRGLSGNTIYF.

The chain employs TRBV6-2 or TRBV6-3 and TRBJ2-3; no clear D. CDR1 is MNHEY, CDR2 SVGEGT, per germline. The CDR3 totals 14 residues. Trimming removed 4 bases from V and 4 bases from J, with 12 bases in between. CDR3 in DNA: TGTGCCAGCAGTTTCTCCGGACGCCCAGATACGCAGTATTTT. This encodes CASSFSGRPDTQYF.

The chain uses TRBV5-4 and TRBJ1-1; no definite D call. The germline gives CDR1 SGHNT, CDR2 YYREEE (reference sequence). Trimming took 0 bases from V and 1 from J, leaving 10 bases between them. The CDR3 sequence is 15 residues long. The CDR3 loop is CASSLAGSKNTEAFF. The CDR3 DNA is TGTGCCAGCAGCTTGGCCGGCAGCAAGAACACTGAAGCTTTCTTT.

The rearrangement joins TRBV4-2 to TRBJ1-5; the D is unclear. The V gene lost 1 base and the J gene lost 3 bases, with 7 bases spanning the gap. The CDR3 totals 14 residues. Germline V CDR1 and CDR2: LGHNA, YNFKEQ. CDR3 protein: CASSQAGLNQPQHF. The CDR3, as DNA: TGTGCCAGCAGCCAAGCAGGTCTCAATCAGCCCCAGCATTTT.

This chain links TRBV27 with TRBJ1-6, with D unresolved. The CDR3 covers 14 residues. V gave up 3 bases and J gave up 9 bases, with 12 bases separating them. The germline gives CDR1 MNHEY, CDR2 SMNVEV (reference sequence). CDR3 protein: CASSLVLGSSPLHF. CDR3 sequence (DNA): TGTGCCAGCAGTTTGGTCCTCGGGAGTTCACCCCTCCACTTT.

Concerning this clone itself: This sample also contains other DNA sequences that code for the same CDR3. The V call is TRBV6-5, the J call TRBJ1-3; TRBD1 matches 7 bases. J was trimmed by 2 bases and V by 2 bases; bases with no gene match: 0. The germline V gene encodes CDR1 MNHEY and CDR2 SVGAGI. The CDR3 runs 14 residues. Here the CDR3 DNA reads TGTGCCAGCAGTTACACAGGGGCTGGAAACACCATATATTTT. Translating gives CASSYTGAGNTIYF.

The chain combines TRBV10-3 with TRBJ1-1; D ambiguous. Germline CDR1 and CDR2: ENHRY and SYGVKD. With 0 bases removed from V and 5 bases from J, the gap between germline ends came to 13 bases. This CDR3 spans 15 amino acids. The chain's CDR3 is CAISESDASRTEAFF. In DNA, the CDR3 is TGTGCCATCAGTGAGTCGGACGCCAGCCGAACTGAAGCTTTCTTT.

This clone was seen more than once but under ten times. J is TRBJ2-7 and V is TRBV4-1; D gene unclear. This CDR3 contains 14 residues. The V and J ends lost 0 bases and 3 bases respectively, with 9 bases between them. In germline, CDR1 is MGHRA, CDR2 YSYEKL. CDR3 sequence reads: CASSQEHSYYEQYF. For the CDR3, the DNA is TGCGCCAGCAGCCAAGAACACAGCTACTACGAGCAGTACTTC.

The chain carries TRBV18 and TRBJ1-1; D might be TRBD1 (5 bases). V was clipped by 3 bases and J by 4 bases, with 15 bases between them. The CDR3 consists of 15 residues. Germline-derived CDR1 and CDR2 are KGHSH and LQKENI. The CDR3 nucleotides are TGTGCCAGCTCACCCGTAACAGGTGGGAGCACTGAAGCTTTCTTT. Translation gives CASSPVTGGSTEAFF.

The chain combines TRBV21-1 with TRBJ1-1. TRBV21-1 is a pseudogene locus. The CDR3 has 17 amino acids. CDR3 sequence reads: CASSKVFCRSGGTEAFF. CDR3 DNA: TGTGCCAGCAGCAAAGTATTCTGTAGGAGCGGCGGGACTGAAGCTTTCTTT.

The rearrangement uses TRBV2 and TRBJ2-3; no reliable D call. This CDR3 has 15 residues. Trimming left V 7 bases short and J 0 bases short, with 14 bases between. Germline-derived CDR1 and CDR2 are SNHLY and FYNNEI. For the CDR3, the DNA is TGTGCCAGCATGAGTAGGCCCCTTAGCACAGATACGCAGTATTTT. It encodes CASMSRPLSTDTQYF.

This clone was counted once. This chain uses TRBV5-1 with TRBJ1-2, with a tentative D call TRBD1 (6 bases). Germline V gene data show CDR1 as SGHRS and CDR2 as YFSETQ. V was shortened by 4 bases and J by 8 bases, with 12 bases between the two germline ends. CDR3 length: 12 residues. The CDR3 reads CASSPTGSGYTF. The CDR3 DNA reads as TGCGCCAGCAGCCCCACAGGGAGCGGCTACACCTTC.

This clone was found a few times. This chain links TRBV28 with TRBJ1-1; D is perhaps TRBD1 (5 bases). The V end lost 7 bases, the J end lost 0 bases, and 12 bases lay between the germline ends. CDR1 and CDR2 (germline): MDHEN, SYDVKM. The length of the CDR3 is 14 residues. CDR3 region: CASTRGTLNTEAFF. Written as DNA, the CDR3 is TGTGCCAGCACCAGAGGGACTTTGAACACTGAAGCTTTCTTT.

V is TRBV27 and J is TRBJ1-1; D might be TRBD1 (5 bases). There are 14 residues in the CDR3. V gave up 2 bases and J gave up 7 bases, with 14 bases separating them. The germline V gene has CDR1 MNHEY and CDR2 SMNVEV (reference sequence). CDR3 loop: CASSLVRGTGEAFF. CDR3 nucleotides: TGTGCCAGCAGTTTAGTGAGGGGAACGGGTGAAGCTTTCTTT.

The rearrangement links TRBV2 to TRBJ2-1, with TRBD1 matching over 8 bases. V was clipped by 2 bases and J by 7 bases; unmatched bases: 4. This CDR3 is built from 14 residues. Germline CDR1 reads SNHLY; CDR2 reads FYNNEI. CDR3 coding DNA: TGTGCCAGCAGTGAACGGACAGGGAAGAATGAGCAGTTCTTC. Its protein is CASSERTGKNEQFF.